This T cell receptor (beta chain) is drawn from a study of T cell clones after liver transplantation. About the study: As an antigen-independent comparator, third-party-reactive TCRbeta sequences came from pre-transplant mixed lymphocyte reactions.

In the case of this clone: What it binds is not known.

Clones were sequenced by immunoSEQ multiplex PCR, and TCRdb holds only the in-frame ones, with some missing. Here the sample spans 55,000 to 75,000 clones, 70% being singletons. Study-level results: Donor-reactive sequences fell more than third party-reactive ones, suggesting partial deletion.

The CDR3 is made up of 13 amino acids. Trimming left V 0 bases short and J 8 bases short, with 11 bases between. The V gene's germline CDR1 is SGDLS and CDR2 YYNGEE. The genes are TRBV9 and TRBJ1-2; D unresolved. The sequence came from a human patient who received a liver transplant. Some of the T cells might come from the graft donor. The sample here was CD4+ T cells from blood, taken at the roughly 16-month timepoint. Here the CDR3 reads CASSVDPSRGYTF. The CDR3 DNA sequence: TGTGCCAGCAGCGTAGACCCCAGTAGGGGCTACACCTTC.